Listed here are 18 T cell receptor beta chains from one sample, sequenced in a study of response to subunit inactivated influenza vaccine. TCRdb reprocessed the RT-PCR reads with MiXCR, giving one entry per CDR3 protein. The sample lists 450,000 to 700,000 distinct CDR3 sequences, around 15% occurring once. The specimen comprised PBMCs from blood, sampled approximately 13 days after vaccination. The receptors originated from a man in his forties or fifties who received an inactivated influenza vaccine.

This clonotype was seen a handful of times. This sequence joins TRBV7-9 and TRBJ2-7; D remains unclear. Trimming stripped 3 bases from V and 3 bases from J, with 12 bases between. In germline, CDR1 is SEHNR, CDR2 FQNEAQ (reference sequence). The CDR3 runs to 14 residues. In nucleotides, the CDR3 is TGTGCCAGCAGCTTGGGGAAACTCCGCTACGAGCAGTACTTC. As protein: CASSLGKLRYEQYF. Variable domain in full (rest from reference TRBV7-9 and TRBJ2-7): DTGVSQNPRHKITKRGQNVTFRCDPISEHNRLYWYRQTLGQGPEFLTYFQNEAQLEKSRLLSDRFSAERPKGSFSTLEIQRTEQGDSAMYLCASSLGKLRYEQYFGPGTRLTVT.

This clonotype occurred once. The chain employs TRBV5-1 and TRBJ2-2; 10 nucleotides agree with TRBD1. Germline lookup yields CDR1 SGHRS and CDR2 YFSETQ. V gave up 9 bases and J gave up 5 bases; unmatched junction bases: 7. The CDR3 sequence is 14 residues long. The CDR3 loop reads CATKTGGRTGELFF. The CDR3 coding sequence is TGCGCCACCAAGACAGGGGGCCGGACCGGGGAGCTGTTTTTT.

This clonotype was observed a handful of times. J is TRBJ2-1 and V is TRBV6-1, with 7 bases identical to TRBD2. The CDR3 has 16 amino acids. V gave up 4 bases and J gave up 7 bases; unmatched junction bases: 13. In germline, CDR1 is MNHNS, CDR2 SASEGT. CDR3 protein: CASSALGGGSRNEQFF. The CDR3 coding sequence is TGTGCCAGCAGTGCTCTCGGCGGGGGAAGTAGAAATGAGCAGTTCTTC.

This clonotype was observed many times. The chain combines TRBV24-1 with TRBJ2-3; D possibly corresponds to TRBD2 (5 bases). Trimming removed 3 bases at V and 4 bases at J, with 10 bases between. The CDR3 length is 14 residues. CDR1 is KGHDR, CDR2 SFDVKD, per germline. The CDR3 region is CATSDVGLSDTQYF. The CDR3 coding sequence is TGTGCCACCAGTGATGTAGGACTTTCAGATACGCAGTATTTT.

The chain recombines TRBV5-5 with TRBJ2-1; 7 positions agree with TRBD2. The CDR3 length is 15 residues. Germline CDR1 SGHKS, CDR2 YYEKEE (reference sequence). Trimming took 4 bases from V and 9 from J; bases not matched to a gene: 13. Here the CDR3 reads CASSRGLDSMAEQFF. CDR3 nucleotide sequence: TGTGCCAGCAGCCGAGGACTAGACTCCATGGCTGAGCAGTTCTTC.

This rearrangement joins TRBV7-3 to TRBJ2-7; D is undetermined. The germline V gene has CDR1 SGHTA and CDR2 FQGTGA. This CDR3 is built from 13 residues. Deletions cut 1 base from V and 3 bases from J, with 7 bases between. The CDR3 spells CASSLNPGYEQYF. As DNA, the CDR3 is TGTGCCAGCAGCTTAAACCCGGGCTACGAGCAGTACTTC.

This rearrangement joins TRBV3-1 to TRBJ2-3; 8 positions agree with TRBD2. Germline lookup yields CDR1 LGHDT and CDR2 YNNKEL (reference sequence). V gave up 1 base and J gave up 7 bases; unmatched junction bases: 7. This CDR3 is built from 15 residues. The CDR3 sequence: CASSQGGLGLNTQYF. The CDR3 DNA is TGTGCCAGCAGCCAAGGGGGACTAGGATTAAATACGCAGTATTTT.

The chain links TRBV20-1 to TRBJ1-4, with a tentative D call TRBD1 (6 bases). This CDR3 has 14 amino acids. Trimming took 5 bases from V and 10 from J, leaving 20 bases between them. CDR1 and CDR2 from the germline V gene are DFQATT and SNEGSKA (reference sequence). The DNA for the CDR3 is TGCAGTGCTCTTAGGACAGTGGAGCCCGGAAAACTGTTTTTT. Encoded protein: CSALRTVEPGKLFF.

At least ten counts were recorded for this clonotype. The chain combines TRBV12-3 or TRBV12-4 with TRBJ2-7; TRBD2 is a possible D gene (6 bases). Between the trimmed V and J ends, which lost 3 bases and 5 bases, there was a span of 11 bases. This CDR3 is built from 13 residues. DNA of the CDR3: TGTGCCAGCAGTTTCCATGGGGGGAACGAGCAGTACTTC. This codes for CASSFHGGNEQYF.

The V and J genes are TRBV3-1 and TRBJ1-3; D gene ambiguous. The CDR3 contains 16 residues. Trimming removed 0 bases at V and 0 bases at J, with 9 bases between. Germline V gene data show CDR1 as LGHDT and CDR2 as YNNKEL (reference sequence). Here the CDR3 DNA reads TGTGCCAGCAGCCAAGATTGGCAGAGCTCTGGAAACACCATATATTTT. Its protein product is CASSQDWQSSGNTIYF.

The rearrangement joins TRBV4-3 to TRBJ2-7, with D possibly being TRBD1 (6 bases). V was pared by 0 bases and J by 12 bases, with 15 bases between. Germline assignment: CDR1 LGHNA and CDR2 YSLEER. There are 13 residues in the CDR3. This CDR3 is CASSQETGLRMYF. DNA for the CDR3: TGCGCCAGCAGCCAAGAGACAGGTTTGCGGATGTACTTC.

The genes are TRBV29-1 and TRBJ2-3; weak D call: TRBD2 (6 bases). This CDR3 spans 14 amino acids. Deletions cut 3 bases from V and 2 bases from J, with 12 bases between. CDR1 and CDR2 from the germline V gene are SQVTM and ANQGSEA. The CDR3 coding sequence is TGCAGCGTTGAGGCGGGACCCCTCACAGATACGCAGTATTTT. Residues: CSVEAGPLTDTQYF.

The CDR3 here is CSATDSTNEKLFF. In nucleotides, the CDR3 is TGCAGTGCAACAGACTCAACTAATGAAAAACTGTTTTTT. The V and J genes are TRBV20-1 and TRBJ1-4, with D uncertain. CDR1 is DFQATT, CDR2 SNEGSKA, per germline (reference sequence). With 6 bases removed from V and 0 bases from J, the gap between germline ends came to 8 bases. CDR3 length equals 13 residues.

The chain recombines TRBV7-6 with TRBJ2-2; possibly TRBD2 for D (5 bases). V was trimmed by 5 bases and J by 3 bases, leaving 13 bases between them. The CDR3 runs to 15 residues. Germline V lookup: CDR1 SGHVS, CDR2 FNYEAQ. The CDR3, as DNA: TGTGCCAGCAGCCGAACCCGGGGATACACCGGGGAGCTGTTTTTT. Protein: CASSRTRGYTGELFF. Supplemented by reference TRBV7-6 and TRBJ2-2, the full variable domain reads GAGVSQSPRYKVTKRGQDVALRCDPISGHVSLYWYRQALGQGPEFLTYFNYEAQQDKSGLPNDRFSAERPEGSISTLTIQRTEQRDSAMYRCASSRTRGYTGELFFGEGSRLTVL.

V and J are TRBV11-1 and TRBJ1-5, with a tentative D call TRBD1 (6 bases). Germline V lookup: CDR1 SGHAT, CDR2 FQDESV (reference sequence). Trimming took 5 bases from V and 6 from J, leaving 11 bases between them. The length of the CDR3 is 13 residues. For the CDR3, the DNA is TGTGCCAGCAGCCAAACAGGGCTTCAGCCCCAGCATTTT. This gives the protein CASSQTGLQPQHF.

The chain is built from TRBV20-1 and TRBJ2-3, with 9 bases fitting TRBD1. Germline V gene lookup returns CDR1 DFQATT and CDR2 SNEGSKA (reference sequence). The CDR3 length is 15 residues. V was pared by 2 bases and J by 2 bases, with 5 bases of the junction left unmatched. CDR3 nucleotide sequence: TGCAGTGCTAGACCGGGACAGGGTTACACAGATACGCAGTATTTT. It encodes CSARPGQGYTDTQYF.

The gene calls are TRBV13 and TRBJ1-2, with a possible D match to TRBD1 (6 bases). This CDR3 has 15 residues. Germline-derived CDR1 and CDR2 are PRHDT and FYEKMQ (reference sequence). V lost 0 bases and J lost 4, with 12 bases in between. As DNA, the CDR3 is TGTGCCAGCAGCTTAGGAGGGGGAACCTTCTATGGCTACACCTTC. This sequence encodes CASSLGGGTFYGYTF.

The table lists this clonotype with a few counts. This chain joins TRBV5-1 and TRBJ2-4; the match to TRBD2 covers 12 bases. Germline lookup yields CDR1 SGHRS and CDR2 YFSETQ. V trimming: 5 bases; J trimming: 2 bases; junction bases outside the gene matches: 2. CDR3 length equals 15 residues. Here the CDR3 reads CASSLAGGSKNIQYF. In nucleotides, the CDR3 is TGCGCCAGCAGTCTAGCGGGAGGGTCCAAAAACATTCAGTACTTC.